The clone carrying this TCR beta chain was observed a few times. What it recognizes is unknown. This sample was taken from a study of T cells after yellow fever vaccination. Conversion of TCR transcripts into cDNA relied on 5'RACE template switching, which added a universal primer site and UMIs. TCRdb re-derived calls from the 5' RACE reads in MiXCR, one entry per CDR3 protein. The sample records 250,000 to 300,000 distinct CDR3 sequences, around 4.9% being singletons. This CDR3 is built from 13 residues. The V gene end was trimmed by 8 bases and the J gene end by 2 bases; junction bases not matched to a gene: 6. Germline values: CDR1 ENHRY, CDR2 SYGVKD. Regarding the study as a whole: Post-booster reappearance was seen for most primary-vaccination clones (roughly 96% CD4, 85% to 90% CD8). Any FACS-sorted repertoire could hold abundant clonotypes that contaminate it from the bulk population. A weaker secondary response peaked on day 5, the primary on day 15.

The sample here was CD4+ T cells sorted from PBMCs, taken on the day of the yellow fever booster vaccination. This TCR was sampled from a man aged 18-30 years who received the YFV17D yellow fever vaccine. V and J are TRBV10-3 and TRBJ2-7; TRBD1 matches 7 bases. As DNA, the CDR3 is TGTGCCATCGGGGACAGAAACCCCTACGAGCAGTACTTC. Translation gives CAIGDRNPYEQYF.